This TCR beta chain was recorded in a study of T cell repertoires in cytomegalovirus infection. Each CDR3 protein is one row after TCRdb ran MiXCR on the reads. The sample has fewer than 550,000 distinct CDR3 sequences; more than 15% are singletons. Concerning this clonotype: The junction departs from germline at one end; a sequencing error may be responsible.

This CDR3 contains 15 residues. The germline V gene encodes CDR1 SEHNR and CDR2 FQNEAQ (reference sequence). The source is a human donor in good health (CMV status not recorded). Some clones in this sample may be carry-over from other donors' samples. The gene calls are TRBV7-9 and TRBJ2-1; 7 nucleotides agree with TRBD1. Specimen: CD8+ T cells from PBMCs. The CDR3, as DNA: TGTGCCAGCAGCTTACCGGGACAGTTCTACAATGAGCAGTTATTC. This gives the protein CASSLPGQFYNEQLF.